This T cell receptor beta chain appears in the sequencing data of a study of brain T cells in children with intractable seizures (dated by TCRdb to 2020 to 2022). About the full investigation: As a first screen for immune gene transcripts, resected brain tissue from approximately 50 pediatric epilepsy surgery cases was run on a NanoString immunology panel. Of the roughly 12 selected surgery cases, pre-surgery blood was also sequenced for eight, so four had brain tissue only.

TCR beta chain sequences were generated from genomic DNA using the immunoSEQ assay. The published analysis was carried out like this. CDR3 sequences that did not begin with the conserved framework cysteine at position 104 were removed manually. To get clonality, the normalized Shannon's Diversity Index was subtracted from one, giving values from 0 (maximal diversity) to 1 (oligoclonal). Differences in the frequency of the same CDR3 between samples, such as brain versus blood, were assessed with chi-squared comparison-of-proportions tests. Public clonotypes were identified by searching immuneACCESS, and similarity to known antiviral clonotypes was assessed with the VDJdb browser. Entries here come from immuneACCESS through TCRdb and include only in-frame sequences with V and J called. Some clones fail to appear in such tables; in the studies checked, an unresolved V gene covers under half of the shortfall, and the cause of the remainder is unknown. That table gives V, J and clone size, and the DNA gave D and trimming. Across this sample there are approximately 41,000 clones, with about nine tenths seen only once. The leading ten clones occupy roughly 6% of the sample.

Of note for this clone: What antigen it recognizes has not been identified. Base qualities are not recorded, but no much larger clone differs from it by a single base.

Overall results and qualifications from the work: Sequencing depth differed between pre- and post-surgery blood, so clones missing from the pre-surgery sample may reflect undersampling. The patients' HCMV serostatus was not known, and viral specificity was inferred solely from CDR3 sequence similarity.

Trimming removed 2 bases from V and 4 bases from J, leaving 16 bases between the germline ends. The CDR3 runs 16 residues from the cysteine to the phenylalanine. The entry retains the CDR3 DNA only, 48 bases that are in frame from base 1. In the paper's terms, the time point label means: resected brain tissue, or blood drawn just prior to surgery. The surgery cases that showed the highest brain T cell transcript signatures were chosen for TCR beta chain sequencing of brain tissue, and of blood when it was available. Prior to surgery, the patients had been treated with at least one anti-epileptic drug. The TCR-sequenced patients were children whose drug-resistant epilepsy was caused by tuberous sclerosis complex, focal cortical dysplasia, Rasmussen encephalitis or hemimegalencephaly. Bulk genomic DNA was extracted from unsorted brain tissue and whole blood with the Monarch genomic DNA purification kit.

The source of this sequence is a girl aged 2 to 10 with tuberous sclerosis and intractable seizures. The chain joins TRBV23-1 to TRBJ2-3; 6 matching bases give a weak D call of TRBD2. TRBV23-1 has ORF status, its function being uncertain. The sample here was peripheral blood, taken at surgery. The CDR3 region: CASSQPPSVGPDTQYF. At the DNA level, the sequence is TGCGCCAGCAGTCAACCCCCTAGCGTCGGCCCAGATACGCAGTATTTT.